The rows below give T cell receptor beta chains drawn from one sample of a study of cytomegalovirus exposure and HLA in healthy donors. Sequencing used immunoSEQ multiplex PCR; TCRdb keeps in-frame clones, though not all of them. The data hold about 200,000 clones, with roughly 80% observed a single time. Sequenced sample: PBMCs. The receptors derive from a woman under 30 in good health and CMV-seronegative. Both conserved end residues are part of each CDR3. A D gene is named only where the DNA matches it firmly. The listing skips clone size in some rows; elsewhere it reads once, few, many or a size class.

once,TRBJ1-2,TRBV28,TRBD1,CASSQTGGLGGYTF,TGTGCCAGCAGTCAAACAGGGGGATTGGGGGGCTACACCTTC
NA,TRBJ1-1,TRBV7-9,NA,CASSLPGNTEAFF,TGTGCCAGCAGCTTACCCGGGAACACTGAAGCTTTCTTT
once,TRBJ1-2,TRBV27,TRBD1,CASSFFGTGANYGYTF,TGTGCCAGCAGTTTCTTTGGGACAGGCGCTAACTATGGCTACACCTTC
NA,TRBJ2-7,TRBV5-1,NA,CASSLGGLARNEQYF,TGCGCCAGCAGCTTGGGGGGGCTAGCTCGCAACGAGCAGTACTTC
once,TRBJ1-2,TRBV2,NA,CASSSTGGYTF,TGTGCCAGCAGTTCCACGGGGGGCTACACCTTC
few,TRBJ1-2,TRBV30,NA,CASRPGWNPMGYTF,TGTGCCTCCCGTCCGGGTTGGAACCCTATGGGCTACACCTTC
NA,TRBJ2-1,TRBV6-5,NA,CASSSQGGIEQFF,TGTGCCAGCAGTTCCCAGGGAGGAATTGAGCAGTTCTTC
NA,TRBJ2-5,TRBV27,NA,CASSLVGTGETQYF,TGTGCCAGCAGTTTAGTAGGAACGGGGGAGACCCAGTACTTC
NA,TRBJ2-1,TRBV4-2,TRBD2,CASSPRTGTSGHNEQFF,TGTGCCAGCAGCCCCCGTACCGGGACTAGCGGCCACAATGAGCAGTTCTTC
NA,TRBJ2-7,TRBV13,NA,CASSLGRSSYEQYF,TGTGCCAGCAGCTTAGGTCGGAGCTCCTACGAGCAGTACTTC
NA,TRBJ1-3,TRBV7-6,NA,CASSLDQGISGNTIYF,TGTGCCAGCAGCTTAGATCAGGGGATCTCTGGAAACACCATATATTTT
few,TRBJ2-7,TRBV11-2,NA,CASSLGGAREPYEQYF,TGTGCCAGCAGCTTGGGGGGGGCAAGGGAGCCCTACGAGCAGTACTTC
NA,TRBJ1-5,TRBV30,NA,CAWGRHQHSNQPQHF,TGTGCCTGGGGCCGGCACCAGCACAGCAATCAGCCCCAGCATTTT
NA,TRBJ1-5,TRBV29-1,NA,CSVVEVGANQPQHF,TGCAGCGTCGTTGAGGTTGGGGCAAATCAGCCCCAGCATTTT
once,TRBJ1-5,TRBV5-8,NA,CASSLDFDSNQPQHF,TGTGCCAGCAGCTTGGACTTTGATAGCAATCAGCCCCAGCATTTT
NA,TRBJ1-2,TRBV10-3,NA,CAISDRERGYTF,TGTGCCATCAGTGACAGGGAACGGGGCTACACCTTC
once,TRBJ1-1,TRBV13,TRBD1,CASSPWGGTGGSDTEAFF,TGTGCCAGCAGCCCCTGGGGGGGGACAGGGGGTTCGGACACTGAAGCTTTCTTT
NA,TRBJ1-1,TRBV10-2,NA,CASRSLTGGTNEAFF,TGCGCCAGCAGATCCCTGACGGGGGGGACAAACGAAGCTTTCTTT
NA,TRBJ2-6,TRBV18,NA,CASSPVDSGANVLTF,TGTGCCAGCTCACCAGTCGACTCTGGGGCCAACGTCCTGACTTTC
NA,TRBJ1-2,TRBV5-1,NA,CASSFGIENFYGYTF,TGCGCCAGCAGCTTCGGGATAGAGAACTTCTATGGCTACACCTTC
once,TRBJ1-4,TRBV16,TRBD1,CASSQGTGDEKLFF,TGTGCCAGCAGCCAAGGGACAGGGGATGAAAAACTGTTTTTT
NA,TRBJ2-2,TRBV29-1,NA,CSVGRGRTGELFF,TGCAGCGTTGGGCGGGGTAGGACCGGGGAGCTGTTTTTT
NA,TRBJ1-3,TRBV6-5,NA,CASSPGGGPGNTIYF,TGTGCCAGCAGCCCCGGCGGGGGGCCCGGAAACACCATATATTTT
NA,TRBJ2-3,TRBV4-2,TRBD2,CASSQEVSGGSTDTQYF,TGTGCCAGCAGCCAAGAGGTTAGCGGGGGGAGCACAGATACGCAGTATTTT
NA,TRBJ2-7,TRBV30,NA,CAWSVLGVGRQYF,TGTGCCTGGAGTGTTTTAGGGGTTGGGAGGCAGTACTTC
many,TRBJ1-2,TRBV6-1,NA,CASSEGDPIGNYGYTF,TGTGCCAGCAGTGAAGGGGATCCAATCGGTAACTATGGCTACACCTTC
NA,TRBJ1-4,TRBV6-5,NA,CASSYSTAGREKLFF,TGTGCCAGCAGTTACTCGACCGCAGGGAGGGAAAAACTGTTTTTT
many,TRBJ1-2,TRBV9,NA,CASTPWGGDYGYTF,TGTGCCAGCACCCCTTGGGGGGGGGACTATGGCTACACCTTC
once,TRBJ2-3,TRBV27,NA,CASSRGRWHPDTQYF,TGTGCCAGCAGTCGCGGAAGGTGGCATCCAGATACGCAGTATTTT
NA,TRBJ2-7,TRBV9,TRBD2,CASSVAAGAGHEQYF,TGTGCCAGCAGCGTAGCGGCGGGAGCGGGCCACGAGCAGTACTTC
NA,TRBJ1-2,TRBV5-1,NA,CASSRGEAQSLGYTF,TGCGCCAGCAGCCGGGGCGAAGCGCAGTCCCTTGGCTACACCTTC
NA,TRBJ1-4,TRBV30,NA,CAWSVLGWGLFF,TGTGCCTGGAGTGTACTAGGGTGGGGTTTGTTTTTT
NA,TRBJ1-2,TRBV29-1,NA,CSVVGADYGYTF,TGCAGCGTTGTAGGAGCCGATTATGGCTACACCTTC
NA,TRBJ1-5,TRBV19,NA,CASSPTRGRGNQPQHF,TGTGCCAGTAGTCCCACGAGGGGCAGGGGCAATCAGCCCCAGCATTTT
NA,TRBJ2-7,TRBV7-2,TRBD1,CASSSDRGNEQYF,TGTGCCAGCAGTTCCGACAGGGGGAACGAGCAGTACTTC
NA,TRBJ2-5,TRBV2,TRBD2,CASSHPLLAGGPEIQETQYF,TGTGCCAGCAGTCACCCCCTCCTAGCGGGAGGGCCGGAGATTCAAGAGACCCAGTACTTC
few,TRBJ1-6,TRBV6-5,NA,CASSYSRRSNSPLHF,TGTGCCAGCAGTTACTCTAGGAGATCTAATTCACCCCTCCACTTT
NA,TRBJ2-7,TRBV11-2,NA,CASSPLGDEQYF,TGTGCCAGCAGCCCACTGGGGGACGAGCAGTACTTC
NA,TRBJ2-1,TRBV29-1,NA,CSVIQGSSYNEQFF,TGCAGCGTTATCCAAGGGAGCTCCTACAATGAGCAGTTCTTC
NA,TRBJ2-7,TRBV2,NA,CASSGGRGDVYEQYF,TGTGCCAGCAGTGGGGGCAGGGGTGACGTGTACGAGCAGTACTTC
NA,TRBJ1-6,TRBV7-9,NA,CASSFQGSPSHSPLHF,TGTGCCAGCAGCTTCCAGGGGAGTCCATCCCATTCACCCCTCCACTTT
many,TRBJ2-5,TRBV30,TRBD1,CAWCPDRQETQYF,TGTGCCTGGTGCCCGGACAGGCAAGAGACCCAGTACTTC
NA,TRBJ1-2,TRBV18,NA,CASSPGGSNYGYTF,TGTGCCAGCTCACCAGGCGGATCTAACTATGGCTACACCTTC
few,TRBJ1-3,TRBV9,TRBD1,CASSVDRGRGNTIYF,TGTGCCAGCAGCGTTGACAGGGGGCGCGGAAACACCATATATTTT